This T cell receptor (beta chain) was captured by sequencing in a study of blood T cell repertoires in COVID-19 (dated by TCRdb to between 2020 and 2021). At the level of the whole study: Samples from collaborators originated in the United States, Italy and Spain and spanned both the acute and convalescent phases of COVID-19. Deeply sampled blood TCRbeta repertoires from subjects exposed to, actively infected with, or recovered from COVID-19 were included in the dataset. The material from the prospective study consisted of cDNA or gDNA derived from T cells, B-cell-depleted T cells, or PBMCs. A de-identified subject ID, COVID-19 status, age in years and sex were almost always included in the sample metadata. Where available, HLA class I and class II types were obtained from metadata supplied by the sample provider rather than from assay-based typing. The repertoires were released in a freely available public database intended as a resource for research on the immune response to SARS-CoV-2. The samples were drawn from two sources: the first 160 participants of the ongoing ImmuneRACE study, and 1,000 to 1,500 subjects contributed by 6 global collaborators. Points the paper makes about the study in general: How much clinical and demographic metadata was included differed by source and by participant, and the metadata was provided uncurated.

The immunoSEQ Assay, a bias-controlled multiplex PCR, was used to amplify TCRbeta CDR3 regions from genomic DNA. Turning to the authors' computational methods: The number of nucleated cells in each sample was estimated from the amplification of reference gene primers within the assay. To quantify the absolute abundance of each unique TCRbeta CDR3 rearrangement, sequence reads were collapsed and filtered. For each sample, productive Simpson clonality was calculated as the square root of Simpson's diversity index across productive rearrangements. The immuneACCESS repertoire file appears here via TCRdb, limited to in-frame rearrangements. These files lack a portion of the clones; in checked studies, under half of the deficit traces to unresolved V genes, and the cause of the others is not known. V and J calls and clone size are those listed in that table; D and trimming were worked out from the DNA. The sample has around 120,000 clones on record, roughly 90% of them singletons. Jointly, the top ten make up about 3.5% of the sample.

The germline V gene gives CDR1 as KGHDR and CDR2 as SFDVKD. The CDR3 covers 15 residues, taking in both the cysteine and the phenylalanine. Only the CDR3 DNA is retained, 45 bases long and in frame from the first base. Deletion took 4 bases off V and 4 bases off J, with a span of 12 bases between the germline ends. Remarks on this clone: It has no known antigen specificity. No qualities accompany the bases; no much larger clone lies one base away.

Each collaborating institution followed its own protocols to collect whole blood in K2EDTA tubes. For TCRbeta analysis, collaborators shipped samples as frozen whole blood, isolated PBMCs, or DNA extracted from either of those sample types. The V and J segments used are TRBV24-1 and TRBJ2-2; TRBD2 might be the D gene, on 6 matching bases. The TCR originated in a man over 45 with active COVID-19. Sequencing was performed on peripheral blood. The CDR3 has the sequence CATSDSGLTTGELFF. The DNA is TGTGCCACCAGTGACTCGGGACTGACCACCGGGGAGCTGTTTTTT.